This is a list of T cell receptor beta chains from one sample in a study of post-analysis software for immune sequencing data. Each CDR3 protein is one row after TCRdb ran MiXCR on the PCR reads. The table records more than 500,000 distinct CDR3 sequences, 34% of them present only once. Source material: blood. Receptors were obtained from a girl aged 2-17 years with multiple sclerosis. Each CDR3 is given with its conserved first and last residue. The D gene is left open where the match is weak. The listing skips clone size in some rows; elsewhere it reads once, few, many or a size class.

abundance	d_gene	j_gene	v_gene	CDR3aa	CDR3nt
NA	NA	TRBJ2-2	TRBV10-3	CAISEENTGELFF	TGTGCCATCAGTGAGGAGAACACCGGGGAGCTGTTTTTT
NA	TRBD1	TRBJ2-7	TRBV4-1	CASSHRSQGAYEQYF	TGCGCCAGCAGCCATCGAAGTCAGGGGGCCTACGAGCAGTACTTC
few	NA	TRBJ2-5	TRBV29-1	CSVDSGAQETQYF	TGCAGCGTTGACAGCGGCGCCCAAGAGACCCAGTACTTC
few	TRBD2	TRBJ2-3	TRBV5-1	CASSPPGLAGGTDTQYF	TGCGCCAGCAGCCCCCCGGGACTAGCGGGGGGCACAGATACGCAGTATTTT
few	NA	TRBJ2-3	TRBV7-9	CASSSPPGDWSTDTQYF	TGTGCCAGCAGCAGTCCCCCCGGGGATTGGAGCACAGATACGCAGTATTTT
NA	NA	TRBJ2-3	TRBV7-3	CASSLGSTKDTQYF	TGTGCCAGCAGCTTAGGCTCAACCAAAGATACGCAGTATTTT
NA	TRBD1	TRBJ2-3	TRBV25-1	CASSVGDRARTDTQYF	TGTGCCAGCAGTGTTGGGGACAGGGCACGCACAGATACGCAGTATTTT
NA	NA	TRBJ1-2	TRBV2	CASSEALIRAHTF	TGTGCCAGCAGTGAAGCGCTTATCAGGGCCCACACCTTC
few	NA	TRBJ2-1	TRBV5-1	CASSLEGFNNEQFF	TGCGCCAGCAGCTTGGAAGGTTTCAACAATGAGCAGTTCTTC
once	NA	TRBJ2-3	TRBV12-3/TRBV12-4	CASSTLGGSTGTQYF	TGTGCCAGCAGCACCCTGGGGGGCAGCACAGGTACGCAGTATTTT
NA	NA	TRBJ2-7	TRBV6-1	CASSVNTVYEQYF	TGTGCCAGCAGTGTTAACACGGTCTACGAGCAGTACTTC
NA	NA	TRBJ1-1	TRBV20-1	CSARDRGGSEAFF	TGCAGTGCTAGAGATCGCGGAGGGTCTGAAGCTTTCTTT
NA	TRBD1	TRBJ2-1	TRBV18	CASSPGTGAPYNEQFF	TGTGCCAGCTCACCGGGGACAGGGGCCCCCTACAATGAGCAGTTCTTC
NA	TRBD2	TRBJ2-3	TRBV4-1	CASSPRLAQFTDTQYF	TGCGCCAGCAGCCCCCGACTAGCTCAGTTTACAGATACGCAGTATTTT
NA	NA	TRBJ1-6	TRBV14	CASSQDWGVMLFPSPLHF	TGTGCCAGCAGCCAAGATTGGGGAGTGATGTTATTCCCTTCACCCCTCCACTTT
once	NA	TRBJ1-2	TRBV3-1	CASSQDGTGRGYGYTF	TGTGCCAGCAGCCAAGATGGAACGGGGAGGGGGTATGGCTACACCTTC
NA	NA	TRBJ2-1	TRBV5-6	CASSLGNLAYNEQFF	TGTGCCAGCAGCTTGGGCAACCTCGCCTACAATGAGCAGTTCTTC
NA	NA	TRBJ2-1	TRBV10-1	CASSESVRLTGEQFF	TGCGCCAGCAGTGAGTCGGTCCGGCTTACGGGTGAGCAGTTCTTC
NA	NA	TRBJ1-5	TRBV6-6	CASSYGAGYDQPQHF	TGTGCCAGCAGTTACGGGGCAGGGTATGATCAGCCCCAGCATTTT
many	NA	TRBJ2-4	TRBV6-1	CASSDRRLAKNIQYF	TGTGCCAGCAGTGATAGGAGGCTAGCCAAAAACATTCAGTACTTC
few	TRBD1	TRBJ1-5	TRBV2	CASSDMTGGAGNQPQHF	TGTGCCAGCAGTGATATGACAGGGGGCGCGGGAAATCAGCCCCAGCATTTT
once	NA	TRBJ2-7	TRBV18	CASSLTTDEQYF	TGTGCCAGCTCACTTACGACAGACGAGCAGTACTTC
many	TRBD1	TRBJ2-4	TRBV29-1	CSGGQGNIQYF	TGCAGCGGTGGACAGGGGAACATTCAGTACTTC
NA	NA	TRBJ2-7	TRBV14	CASSLIYPYEQYF	TGTGCCAGCAGCCTAATCTACCCTTACGAGCAGTACTTC
NA	NA	TRBJ2-1	TRBV5-1	CASSYYAAQSYNEQFF	TGCGCCAGCAGCTACTACGCGGCCCAATCCTACAATGAGCAGTTCTTC
NA	NA	TRBJ1-1	TRBV29-1	CSVARDMNTEAFF	TGCAGCGTTGCAAGGGACATGAACACTGAAGCTTTCTTT
NA	NA	TRBJ2-5	TRBV5-1	CASSLATRVMETQYF	TGCGCCAGCAGCTTGGCCACCAGAGTGATGGAGACCCAGTACTTC
NA	TRBD1	TRBJ1-2	TRBV20-1	CSAESRDRGHNYGYTF	TGCAGTGCCGAGTCCCGGGACAGGGGGCACAACTATGGCTACACCTTC
few	TRBD2	TRBJ2-3	TRBV3-1	CASSPIAGGVTDTQYF	TGTGCCAGCAGCCCAATAGCGGGGGGGGTCACAGATACGCAGTATTTT
NA	TRBD1	TRBJ1-5	TRBV18	CASSAQGASNQPQHF	TGTGCCAGCTCGGCGCAGGGGGCTTCCAATCAGCCCCAGCATTTT
NA	NA	TRBJ2-5	TRBV20-1	CSARDSSQGGETQYF	TGCAGTGCTAGAGATTCGTCCCAGGGTGGTGAGACCCAGTACTTC
NA	TRBD2	TRBJ2-5	TRBV7-2	CASSLEHPAGGQETQYF	TGTGCCAGCAGCTTAGAGCATCCAGCGGGGGGTCAAGAGACCCAGTACTTC
NA	TRBD1	TRBJ2-5	TRBV7-6	CASSLPTGGPIDQETQYF	TGTGCCAGCAGCTTACCCACAGGGGGCCCTATCGACCAAGAGACCCAGTACTTC
few	TRBD2	TRBJ2-1	TRBV5-1	CASSLSASGAYNEQFF	TGCGCCAGCAGCTTGAGCGCTAGCGGGGCCTACAATGAGCAGTTCTTC
few	NA	TRBJ2-1	TRBV18	CASSGQLSRNEQFF	TGTGCCAGCTCCGGACAGCTCTCTCGGAATGAGCAGTTCTTC
NA	NA	TRBJ2-3	TRBV20-1	CSARGPGHSGARLDTQYF	TGCAGTGCTAGAGGGCCGGGACACTCGGGGGCTAGGTTAGATACGCAGTATTTT
NA	NA	TRBJ1-4	TRBV20-1	CSARVRRGFNEKLFF	TGCAGTGCTAGAGTCAGGAGAGGTTTCAATGAAAAACTGTTTTTT
NA	TRBD1	TRBJ2-1	TRBV6-5	CASSGPGGEQFF	TGTGCCAGCAGTGGACCAGGGGGTGAGCAGTTCTTC
NA	NA	TRBJ2-1	TRBV7-8	CASSPGSGLTLYNEQFF	TGTGCCAGCAGCCCCGGTAGCGGACTAACTCTCTACAATGAGCAGTTCTTC
NA	NA	TRBJ2-5	TRBV12-3/TRBV12-4	CASSYTGPQETQYF	TGTGCCAGCAGCTATACAGGGCCCCAAGAGACCCAGTACTTC
NA	TRBD1	TRBJ2-5	TRBV2	CASIPDRGHETQYF	TGTGCCAGCATCCCGGACAGGGGGCATGAGACCCAGTACTTC
few	NA	TRBJ2-5	TRBV28	CASHDPTSGTQETQYF	TGTGCCAGCCACGATCCTACCTCGGGTACTCAAGAGACCCAGTACTTC
NA	NA	TRBJ2-1	TRBV20-1	CSARGEVGSSYNEQFF	TGCAGTGCTAGAGGCGAGGTGGGAAGCTCCTACAATGAGCAGTTCTTC
many	TRBD1	TRBJ2-3	TRBV7-6	CASSPGTGGLDTQYF	TGTGCCAGCAGCCCCGGGACAGGGGGCTTAGATACGCAGTATTTT
NA	NA	TRBJ2-4	TRBV29-1	CSVDWDSNIQYF	TGCAGCGTTGATTGGGATTCGAACATTCAGTACTTC
few	TRBD1	TRBJ2-7	TRBV5-1	CASSQIQTGGSYEQYF	TGCGCCAGCAGCCAGATCCAGACAGGGGGATCCTACGAGCAGTACTTC
many	NA	TRBJ2-7	TRBV4-1	CASSQDLGHEQYF	TGCGCCAGCAGCCAAGATCTTGGTCACGAGCAGTACTTC
few	TRBD1	TRBJ1-1	TRBV29-1	CSVVRGTGGLSVDTEAFF	TGCAGCGTTGTTAGGGGGACAGGGGGCTTGTCGGTGGACACTGAAGCTTTCTTT
NA	NA	TRBJ2-3	TRBV20-1	CSAPGRGATPTQYF	TGCAGTGCCCCGGGGCGCGGGGCTACCCCTACGCAGTATTTT
many	TRBD1	TRBJ2-1	TRBV27	CASSLTPGGPNFEQFF	TGTGCCAGCAGCCTGACCCCAGGGGGCCCTAATTTTGAGCAGTTCTTC
NA	TRBD2	TRBJ2-1	TRBV24-1	CATATGGLHEQFF	TGTGCCACGGCGACGGGGGGGCTCCATGAGCAGTTCTTC
few	TRBD1	TRBJ1-2	TRBV20-1	CSAQPGQDGYTF	TGCAGTGCGCAACCGGGACAGGATGGCTACACCTTC
NA	NA	TRBJ2-3	TRBV15	CATSRAGTGADTQYF	TGTGCCACCAGCAGAGCAGGCACGGGTGCAGATACGCAGTATTTT
NA	NA	TRBJ1-2	TRBV20-1	CSARGLQIPRYNYGYTF	TGCAGTGCTAGAGGGCTCCAAATCCCACGCTATAACTATGGCTACACCTTC
NA	TRBD2	TRBJ2-3	TRBV29-1	CSGTGGGTDTQYF	TGCAGCGGTACCGGGGGAGGGACAGATACGCAGTATTTT
few	NA	TRBJ1-2	TRBV5-5	CASSLSTANNYGYTF	TGTGCCAGCAGCTTGAGTACCGCCAACAACTATGGCTACACCTTC
few	TRBD1	TRBJ2-7	TRBV27	CASSPRTTGGVYEQYF	TGTGCCAGCAGTCCCCGAACGACAGGGGGAGTCTACGAGCAGTACTTC
NA	TRBD1	TRBJ1-2	TRBV6-5	CATGQGSGYGYTF	TGTGCCACCGGACAGGGCAGCGGCTATGGCTACACCTTC
few	TRBD2	TRBJ2-3	TRBV12-3/TRBV12-4	CASSLNGLAGEYF	TGTGCCAGCAGTTTAAACGGACTAGCGGGAGAGTATTTT